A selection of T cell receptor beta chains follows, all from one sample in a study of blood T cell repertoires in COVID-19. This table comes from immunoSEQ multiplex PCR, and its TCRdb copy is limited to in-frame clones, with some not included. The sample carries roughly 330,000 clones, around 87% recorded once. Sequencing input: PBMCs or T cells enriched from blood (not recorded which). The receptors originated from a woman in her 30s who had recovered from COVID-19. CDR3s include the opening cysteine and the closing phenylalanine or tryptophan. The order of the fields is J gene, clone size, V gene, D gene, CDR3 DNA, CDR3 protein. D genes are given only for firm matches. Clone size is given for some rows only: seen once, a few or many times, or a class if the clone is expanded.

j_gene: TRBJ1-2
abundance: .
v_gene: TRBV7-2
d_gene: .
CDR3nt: TGTGCCAGCAGCCCAGGAGGTTGGGGTGGGATTGATGGCTACACCTTC
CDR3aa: CASSPGGWGGIDGYTF

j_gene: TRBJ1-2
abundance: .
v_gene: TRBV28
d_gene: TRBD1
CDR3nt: TGTGCCAGCAGCCGCCCCCCGCGACAGGGCAACTATGGCTACACCTTC
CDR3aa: CASSRPPRQGNYGYTF

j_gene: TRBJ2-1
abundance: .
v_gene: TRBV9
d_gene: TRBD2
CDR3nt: TGTGCCAGCAGCGTAGGACTAGCGGGGGCCTCCTACAATGAGCAGTTCTTC
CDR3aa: CASSVGLAGASYNEQFF

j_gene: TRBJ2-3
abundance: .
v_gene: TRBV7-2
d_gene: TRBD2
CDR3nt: TGTGCCAGCAGCCCAACGACACTAGCGGGGGACGGGGCGCAGTATTTT
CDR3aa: CASSPTTLAGDGAQYF

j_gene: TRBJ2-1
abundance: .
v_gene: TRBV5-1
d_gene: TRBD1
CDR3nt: TGCGCCAGCAGCCCCGGACAGGGGTATTACAATGAGCAGTTCTTC
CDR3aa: CASSPGQGYYNEQFF

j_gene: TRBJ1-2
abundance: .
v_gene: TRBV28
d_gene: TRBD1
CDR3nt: TGTGCCAGCAGCTTGACAGGGCGAGAGTATGGCTACACCTTC
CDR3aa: CASSLTGREYGYTF

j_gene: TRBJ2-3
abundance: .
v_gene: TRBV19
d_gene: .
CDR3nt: TGTGCCAGTAGTATAGAGACCCTAGCCCCCACAGATACGCAGTATTTT
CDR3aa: CASSIETLAPTDTQYF

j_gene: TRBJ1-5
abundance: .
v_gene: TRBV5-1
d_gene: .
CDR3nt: TGCGCCAGCAGCTTGGCCGGGTTTAGCAATCAGCCCCAGCATTTT
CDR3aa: CASSLAGFSNQPQHF

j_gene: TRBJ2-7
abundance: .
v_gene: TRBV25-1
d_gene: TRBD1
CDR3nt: TGTGCCAGCAGTGCTCCCGGGACAGGAGATTACGAGCAGTACTTC
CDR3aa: CASSAPGTGDYEQYF

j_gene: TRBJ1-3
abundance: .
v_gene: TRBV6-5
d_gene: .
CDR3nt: TGTGCCAGCAAAGCCGTGAGCTCTGGAAACACCATATATTTT
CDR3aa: CASKAVSSGNTIYF

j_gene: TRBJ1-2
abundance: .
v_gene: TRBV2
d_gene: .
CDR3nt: TGTGCCAGCAGTGATCAAGGCAGGGGCTATGGCTACACCTTC
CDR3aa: CASSDQGRGYGYTF

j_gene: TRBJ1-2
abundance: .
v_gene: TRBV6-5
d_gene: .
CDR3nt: TGTGCCAGCAGTCCCGGCGGACAGAGGGGTGGCTACACCTTC
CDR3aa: CASSPGGQRGGYTF

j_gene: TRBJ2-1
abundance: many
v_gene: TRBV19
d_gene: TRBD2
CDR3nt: TGTGCCAGTAGTATGACTAGCGCGAATGAGCAGTTCTTC
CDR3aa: CASSMTSANEQFF

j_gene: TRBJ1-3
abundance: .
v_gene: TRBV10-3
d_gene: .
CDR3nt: TGTGCCATCAGTGAGTCGGCCCTCTCTGGAAACACCATATATTTT
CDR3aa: CAISESALSGNTIYF

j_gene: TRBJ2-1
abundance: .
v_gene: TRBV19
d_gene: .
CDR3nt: TGTGCCAGTAGTCCAAGGGGTGGGACATTCGCCCTATACAATGAGCAGTTCTTC
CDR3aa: CASSPRGGTFALYNEQFF

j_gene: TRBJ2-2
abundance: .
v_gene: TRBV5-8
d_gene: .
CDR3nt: TGTGCCAGCAGCTTGGGCAGGGGCTCCGGGGAGCTGTTTTTT
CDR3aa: CASSLGRGSGELFF

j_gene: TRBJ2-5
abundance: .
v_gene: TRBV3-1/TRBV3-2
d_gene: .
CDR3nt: TGTGCCAGCAGCCAAGCTCGGCCCAGGGGAGAAGAGACCCAGTACTTC
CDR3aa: CASSQARPRGEETQYF

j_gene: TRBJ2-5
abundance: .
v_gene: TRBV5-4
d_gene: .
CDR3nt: TGTGCCAGCAGCTTGGCCGCGGTTGCGGAGACCCAGTACTTC
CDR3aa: CASSLAAVAETQYF

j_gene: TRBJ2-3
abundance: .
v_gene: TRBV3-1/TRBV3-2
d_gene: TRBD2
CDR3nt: TGTGCCTCAACTAGCGGGGGGGCGGCAGATACGCAGTATTTT
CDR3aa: CASTSGGAADTQYF

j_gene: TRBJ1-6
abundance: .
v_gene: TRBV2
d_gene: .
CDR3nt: TGTGCCAGCAATAGCGGACCTAATTCACCCCTCCACTTT
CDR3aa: CASNSGPNSPLHF

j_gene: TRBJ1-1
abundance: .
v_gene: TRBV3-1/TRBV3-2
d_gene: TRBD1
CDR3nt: TGTGCCAGCAGCCCACGGACAGGGGAGATGAACACTGAAGCTTTCTTT
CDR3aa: CASSPRTGEMNTEAFF

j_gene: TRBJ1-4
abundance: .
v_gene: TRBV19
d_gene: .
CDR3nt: TGTGCCAGTAGTCCCCGGACACCCTCAACTAATGAAAAACTGTTTTTT
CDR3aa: CASSPRTPSTNEKLFF

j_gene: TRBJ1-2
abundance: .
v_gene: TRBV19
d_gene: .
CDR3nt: TGTGCCAGTAGTATAGATAGGGACTACTATGGCTACACCTTC
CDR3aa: CASSIDRDYYGYTF